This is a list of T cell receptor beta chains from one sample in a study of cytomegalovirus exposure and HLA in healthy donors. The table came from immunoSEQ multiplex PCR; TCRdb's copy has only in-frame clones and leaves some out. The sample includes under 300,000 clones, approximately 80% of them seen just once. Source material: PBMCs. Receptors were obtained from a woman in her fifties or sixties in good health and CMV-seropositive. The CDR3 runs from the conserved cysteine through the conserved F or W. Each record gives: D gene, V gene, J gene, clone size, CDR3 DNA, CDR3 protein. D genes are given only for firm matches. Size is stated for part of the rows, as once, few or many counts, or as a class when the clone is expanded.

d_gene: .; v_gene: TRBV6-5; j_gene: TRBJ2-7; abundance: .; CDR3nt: TGTGCCAGCAGTTACGGGGGCGTCTACGAGCAGTACTTC; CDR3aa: CASSYGGVYEQYF
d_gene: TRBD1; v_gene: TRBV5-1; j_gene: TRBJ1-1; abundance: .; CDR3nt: TGCGCCAGCAGCTCTCGACAGGGGATGAACACTGAAGCTTTCTTT; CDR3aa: CASSSRQGMNTEAFF
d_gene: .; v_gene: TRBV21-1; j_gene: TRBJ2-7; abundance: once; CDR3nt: TGTGCCAGCAGCCAGACTAGCCCAGCGTTAGGGGAGCAGTACTTC; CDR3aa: CASSQTSPALGEQYF
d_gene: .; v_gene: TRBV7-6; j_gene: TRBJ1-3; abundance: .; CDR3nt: TGTGCCAGCAGTTCCCACAGGCAACTCTCTGGAAACACCATATATTTT; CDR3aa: CASSSHRQLSGNTIYF
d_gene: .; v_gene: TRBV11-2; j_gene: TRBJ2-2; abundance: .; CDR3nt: TGTGCCAGCAGCGAACCCGGGACTCAGAACACCGGGGAGCTGTTTTTT; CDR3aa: CASSEPGTQNTGELFF
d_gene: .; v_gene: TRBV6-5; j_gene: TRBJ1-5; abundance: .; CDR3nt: TGTGCCAGCAGTTCGACAGGCGACAATCAGCCCCAGCATTTT; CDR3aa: CASSSTGDNQPQHF
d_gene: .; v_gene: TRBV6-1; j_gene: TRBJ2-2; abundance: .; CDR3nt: TGTGCCAGCAGTGAAACTAGGAACACCGGGGAGCTGTTTTTT; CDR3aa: CASSETRNTGELFF
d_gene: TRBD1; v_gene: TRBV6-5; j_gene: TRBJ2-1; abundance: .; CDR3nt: TGTGCCAGCAGCACGGACAGGGTCACTCACAATGAGCAGTTCTTC; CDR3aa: CASSTDRVTHNEQFF
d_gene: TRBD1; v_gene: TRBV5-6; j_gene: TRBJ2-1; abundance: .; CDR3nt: TGTGCCAGCAGCTCGGACAGGGTCTTTCATGAGCAGTTCTTC; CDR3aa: CASSSDRVFHEQFF
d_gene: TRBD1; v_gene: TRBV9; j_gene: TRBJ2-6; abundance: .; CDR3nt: TGTGCCAGCAGCGCAGGGGGTATTGGGGCCAACGTCCTGACTTTC; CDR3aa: CASSAGGIGANVLTF
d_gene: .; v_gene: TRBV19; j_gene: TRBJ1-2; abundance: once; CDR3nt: TGTGCCAGTAGTGTGGACAGAAACTATGGCTACACCTTC; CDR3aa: CASSVDRNYGYTF
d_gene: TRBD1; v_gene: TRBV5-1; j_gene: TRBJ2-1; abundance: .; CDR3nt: TGCGCCAGCAGCTTGGTAGGGACAGGGGGTTTATCTGGCTACAATGAGCAGTTCTTC; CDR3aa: CASSLVGTGGLSGYNEQFF
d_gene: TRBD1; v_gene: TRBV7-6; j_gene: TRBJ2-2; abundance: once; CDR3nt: TGTGCCAGCAGCCCCCCGGGACAGGGGGGGACCGGGGAGCTGTTTTTT; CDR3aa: CASSPPGQGGTGELFF
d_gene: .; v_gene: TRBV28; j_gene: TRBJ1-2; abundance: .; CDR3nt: TGTGCCAGCAGTTTACCGGGGAGCTATGGCTACACCTTC; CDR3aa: CASSLPGSYGYTF
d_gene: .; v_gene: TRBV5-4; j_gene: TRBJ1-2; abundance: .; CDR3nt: TGTGCCAGCAGCTTGGGGACAAGCTCGAACTACTATGGCTACACCTTC; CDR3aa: CASSLGTSSNYYGYTF
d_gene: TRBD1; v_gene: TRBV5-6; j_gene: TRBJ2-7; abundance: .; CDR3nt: TGTGCCAGCAGCTTGGCCGTTTATTCCACCCGGGACAGGCCCTACGAGCAGTACTTC; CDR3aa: CASSLAVYSTRDRPYEQYF
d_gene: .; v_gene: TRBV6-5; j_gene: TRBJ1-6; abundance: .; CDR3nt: TGTGCCAGCAGATGGGGCCAGCCGTCCTCACCCCTCCACTTT; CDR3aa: CASRWGQPSSPLHF
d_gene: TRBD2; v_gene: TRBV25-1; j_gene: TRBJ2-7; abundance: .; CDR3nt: TGTGCCAGCAGTCCTAGCGGGACGCGCGAGCAGTACTTC; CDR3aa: CASSPSGTREQYF
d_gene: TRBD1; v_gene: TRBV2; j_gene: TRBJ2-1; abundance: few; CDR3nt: TGTGCCAGCAGTGGAACAGGGGGCTTCAATGAGCAGTTCTTC; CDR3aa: CASSGTGGFNEQFF
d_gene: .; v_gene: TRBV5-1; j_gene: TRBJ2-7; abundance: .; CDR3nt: TGCGCCAGCAGCTTGGGGACAGAGTCCGAGCAGTACTTC; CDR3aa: CASSLGTESEQYF
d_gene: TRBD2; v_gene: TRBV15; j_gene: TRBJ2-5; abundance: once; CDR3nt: TGTGCCACCAGCGGAGATAGCGGGAGGGGTTTTTTTGGGCAAGAGACCCAGTACTTC; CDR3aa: CATSGDSGRGFFGQETQYF
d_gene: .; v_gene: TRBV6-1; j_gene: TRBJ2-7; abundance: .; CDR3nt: TGTGCCAGCAGATGGCAGGGAAGTGGCGAGCAGTACTTC; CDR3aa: CASRWQGSGEQYF
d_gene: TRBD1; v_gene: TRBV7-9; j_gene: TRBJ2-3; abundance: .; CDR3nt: TGTTCCAGCAGCTTGAGACAGGGGAGGATGCCAGATACGCAGTATTTT; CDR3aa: CSSSLRQGRMPDTQYF
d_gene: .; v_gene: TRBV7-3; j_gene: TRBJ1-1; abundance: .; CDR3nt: TGTGCCAGCAGCTTAAGCAGGGATTCGAACACTGAAGCTTTCTTT; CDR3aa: CASSLSRDSNTEAFF
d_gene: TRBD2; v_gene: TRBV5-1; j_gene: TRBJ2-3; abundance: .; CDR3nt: TGCGCCAGCGGAGGGGGACCTAGCGGGCTCACAGATACGCAGTATTTT; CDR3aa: CASGGGPSGLTDTQYF
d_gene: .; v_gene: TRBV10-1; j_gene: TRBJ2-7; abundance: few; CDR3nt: TGCGCCAGCAGCGGAACAGGGTATTACGAGCAGTACTTC; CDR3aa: CASSGTGYYEQYF
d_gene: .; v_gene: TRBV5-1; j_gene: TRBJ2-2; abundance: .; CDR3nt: TGCGCCAGCAGCTTGCGACAGTATCCCGGGGAGCTGTTTTTT; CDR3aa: CASSLRQYPGELFF
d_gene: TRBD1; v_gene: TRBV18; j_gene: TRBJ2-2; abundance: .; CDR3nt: TGTGCCAGCTCACCAGGACAGGATTACGGGGAGCTGTTTTTT; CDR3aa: CASSPGQDYGELFF
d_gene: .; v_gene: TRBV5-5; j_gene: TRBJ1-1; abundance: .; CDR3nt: TGTGCCAGCAGCTTGGCGGGCAGGGTAGGAGACACTGAAGCTTTCTTT; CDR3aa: CASSLAGRVGDTEAFF
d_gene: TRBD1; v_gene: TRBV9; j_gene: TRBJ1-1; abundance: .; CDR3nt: TGTGCCAGCAGCGTGAGGGGGACAGGTACTGAAGCTTTCTTT; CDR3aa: CASSVRGTGTEAFF
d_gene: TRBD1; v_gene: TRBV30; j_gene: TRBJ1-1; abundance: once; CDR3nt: TGTGCCTGGCACAGGGGGTTGAACACTGAAGCTTTCTTT; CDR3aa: CAWHRGLNTEAFF
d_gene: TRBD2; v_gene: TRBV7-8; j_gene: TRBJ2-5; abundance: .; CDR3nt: TGTGCCAGCAGCCCCCGGAGGACTAGCGGCCGCCAAGAGACCCAGTACTTC; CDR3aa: CASSPRRTSGRQETQYF
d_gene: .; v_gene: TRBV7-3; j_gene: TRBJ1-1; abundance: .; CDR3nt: TGTGCCAGCAGCGAGCAGGGGAAGAACACTGAAGCTTTCTTT; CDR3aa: CASSEQGKNTEAFF
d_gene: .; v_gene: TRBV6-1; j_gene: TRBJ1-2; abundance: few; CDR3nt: TGTGCCAGCAGCCACAGGACAGCTTTTCTCTATGGCTACACCTTC; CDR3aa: CASSHRTAFLYGYTF
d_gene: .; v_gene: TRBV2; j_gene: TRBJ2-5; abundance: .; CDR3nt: TGTGCCAGCAAGAGGAGGTTGGGGAAGGAAGAGACCCAGTACTTC; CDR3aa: CASKRRLGKEETQYF
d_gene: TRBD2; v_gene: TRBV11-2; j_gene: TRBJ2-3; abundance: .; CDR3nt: TGTGCCAGCAGCGCACTAGCGGGCAGCACAGATACGCAGTATTTT; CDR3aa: CASSALAGSTDTQYF
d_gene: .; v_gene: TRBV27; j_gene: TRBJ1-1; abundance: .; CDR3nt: TGTGCCAGCAGTTTATCCAGGGCCACTGAAGCTTTCTTT; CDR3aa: CASSLSRATEAFF